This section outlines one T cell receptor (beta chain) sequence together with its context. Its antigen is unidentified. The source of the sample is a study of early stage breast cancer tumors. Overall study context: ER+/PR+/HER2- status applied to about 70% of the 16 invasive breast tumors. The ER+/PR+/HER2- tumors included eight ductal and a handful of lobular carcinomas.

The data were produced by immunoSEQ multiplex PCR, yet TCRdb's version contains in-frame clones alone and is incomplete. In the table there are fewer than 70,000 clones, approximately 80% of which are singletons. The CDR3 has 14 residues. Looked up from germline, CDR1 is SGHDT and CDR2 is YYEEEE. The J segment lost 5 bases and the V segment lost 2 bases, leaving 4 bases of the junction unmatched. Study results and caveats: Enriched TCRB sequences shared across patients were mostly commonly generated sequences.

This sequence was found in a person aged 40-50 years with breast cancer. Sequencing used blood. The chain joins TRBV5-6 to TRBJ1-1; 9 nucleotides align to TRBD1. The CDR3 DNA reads TGTGCCAGCAGCTTTGGGACAGGGTTAACTGAAGCTTTCTTT. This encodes CASSFGTGLTEAFF.